The 30 T cell receptor beta chains given below trace back to one sample, sequenced in a study of shared clonotypes between healthy human individuals. Terminally differentiated effector memory CD45RA+ cells were excluded by CCR7 positive selection of CD45RO-negative cells. Here immunoSEQ multiplex PCR was the method, and the copy in TCRdb shows in-frame clones only, minus some. The repertoire holds roughly 550,000 clones, with less than 97% as singletons. The sequenced material came from naive CD8+ T cells sorted from blood. The source is a woman under 40 in good health.

DNA of the CDR3: TGTGCCAGCAGCGTAGTGGGACTAGGTTACAATGAGCAGTTCTTC. This gives the protein CASSVVGLGYNEQFF. V usage is TRBV9 and J usage is TRBJ2-1, with TRBD2 matching over 8 bases. V lost 0 bases and J lost 4; bases outside the gene matches: 3. The CDR3 covers 15 residues. Germline V lookup: CDR1 SGDLS, CDR2 YYNGEE.

V and J are TRBV13 and TRBJ1-1; D remains unclear. V lost 1 base and J 3 bases, leaving 9 bases between the germline ends. This CDR3 region has 14 residues. CDR1 and CDR2 (germline): PRHDT, FYEKMQ (reference sequence). CDR3 protein: CASSLDRGYTEAFF. For the CDR3, the DNA is TGTGCCAGCAGCTTAGATCGCGGGTACACTGAAGCTTTCTTT. Combining the CDR3 with reference TRBV13 and TRBJ1-1 gives the whole variable domain AAGVIQSPRHLIKEKRETATLKCYPIPRHDTVYWYQQGPGQDPQFLISFYEKMQSDKGSIPDRFSAQQFSDYHSELNMSSLELGDSALYFCASSLDRGYTEAFFGQGTRLTVV.

As regards this clone: In the same sample, other DNA sequences code for this CDR3. The chain recombines TRBV27 with TRBJ1-5; the match to TRBD1 covers 11 bases. The CDR3 sequence is 15 residues long. J lost 4 bases, V lost 4 bases, and 3 bases had no gene match. Per germline, CDR1 MNHEY and CDR2 SMNVEV (reference sequence). In DNA, the CDR3 is TGTGCCAGCAGTTCCGGGACAGGGGGGAATCAGCCCCAGCATTTT. Protein product: CASSSGTGGNQPQHF.

The rearrangement links TRBV6-5 to TRBJ2-5, with D perhaps TRBD2 (6 bases). The CDR3 is 14 amino acids. The germline V gene encodes CDR1 MNHEY and CDR2 SVGAGI. Trimming stripped 8 bases from V and 5 bases from J, with 18 bases between. The CDR3 DNA reads as TGTGCCAGCGGAGGGTGGAGGGCGCGGGAGACCCAGTACTTC. It codes for CASGGWRARETQYF.

The chain couples TRBV28 to TRBJ2-7; a possible D gene is TRBD1 (5 bases). The germline gives CDR1 MDHEN, CDR2 SYDVKM. The CDR3 extends over 16 amino acids. V was shortened by 2 bases and J by 0 bases, with 14 bases between the two germline ends. CDR3: CASSLGIGDNSYEQYF. The DNA for the CDR3 is TGTGCCAGCAGTTTAGGTATAGGGGATAACTCCTACGAGCAGTACTTC.

The V and J genes are TRBV9 and TRBJ2-3; a weak D match, TRBD2 (5 bases). Germline V CDR1 and CDR2: SGDLS, YYNGEE. V lost 0 bases and J lost 2, with 16 bases in between. The CDR3 consists of 17 residues. In DNA form, the CDR3 reads TGTGCCAGCAGCGTAGAAGGCACGGGATCCTACACAGATACGCAGTATTTT. The encoded protein is CASSVEGTGSYTDTQYF.

A single count supports this clone. V and J are TRBV5-4 and TRBJ2-7, with TRBD1 matching 7 bases. CDR1 and CDR2 (germline): SGHNT, YYREEE (reference sequence). The CDR3 is 14 residues long. V lost 3 bases and J lost 2; bases outside the gene matches: 5. CDR3 in DNA: TGTGCCAGCAGCTCCGGACAGGTGACCTACGAGCAGTACTTC. Translating it yields CASSSGQVTYEQYF.

A single count supports this clone. V and J are TRBV29-1 and TRBJ2-1, with D perhaps matching TRBD1 (6 bases). The CDR3 is 15 amino acids. Germline lookup yields CDR1 SQVTM and CDR2 ANQGSEA. Trimming stripped 0 bases from V and 7 bases from J, with 16 bases between. CDR3 sequence reads: CSVEDRQEFENEQFF. DNA for the CDR3: TGCAGCGTTGAAGATCGACAGGAGTTTGAGAATGAGCAGTTCTTC.

The chain uses TRBV15 and TRBJ2-7, with TRBD1 matching over 9 bases. Trimming removed 7 bases from V and 2 bases from J; junction bases left unmatched: 9. Germline V CDR1 and CDR2: LNHNV, YYDKDF (reference sequence). This CDR3 has 15 residues. CDR3 nucleotides: TGTGCCACCACTATCCTGGGACAGGGAACCTACGAGCAGTACTTC. Protein sequence: CATTILGQGTYEQYF.

The V call is TRBV7-6, the J call TRBJ2-3; no definite D call. The CDR3 is 14 residues long. From germline, CDR1 is SGHVS and CDR2 FNYEAQ. Trimming pared 5 bases from V and 2 bases from J, leaving 11 bases between. The CDR3 DNA is TGTGCCAGCAGCCCCTTGGGGAACACAGATACGCAGTATTTT. Protein: CASSPLGNTDTQYF.

The V gene is TRBV4-1, the J gene TRBJ1-1, with D uncertain. Germline values: CDR1 MGHRA, CDR2 YSYEKL. The V end was cut by 3 bases, the J end by 1 base, with 9 bases between. This CDR3 is 14 amino acids long. The CDR3, as DNA: TGCGCCAGCAGCCACCAAGTGCCGAACACTGAAGCTTTCTTT. Its protein is CASSHQVPNTEAFF.

J is TRBJ1-4 and V is TRBV5-1, with a weak D call TRBD1 (6 bases). The CDR3 totals 15 residues. Germline V lookup: CDR1 SGHRS, CDR2 YFSETQ. Deletions cut 0 bases from V and 7 bases from J, with 13 bases between. CDR3 loop: CASSLAAGESEKLFF. CDR3 coding DNA: TGCGCCAGCAGCTTGGCTGCAGGGGAGAGTGAAAAACTGTTTTTT.

This sequence joins TRBV6-6 and TRBJ2-2; TRBD1 matches 7 bases. From germline, CDR1 is MNHNY and CDR2 SVGAGI (reference sequence). V lost 6 bases to trimming and J lost 4 bases; unmatched junction nucleotides: 11. The CDR3 runs to 16 residues. CDR3 sequence: CASSPNEGASTGELFF. The CDR3 DNA reads TGTGCCAGCAGCCCAAATGAGGGGGCGAGCACCGGGGAGCTGTTTTTT.

CDR3 nucleotide sequence: TGCGCCAGCAGCCAGAGGGGAGACGAGCAGTACTTC. It yields the protein CASSQRGDEQYF. J is TRBJ2-7 and V is TRBV4-1; D is tentatively TRBD1 or TRBD2 (5 bases each). CDR1 MGHRA and CDR2 YSYEKL come from the germline V gene. V was shortened by 3 bases and J by 5 bases, with 8 bases between the two germline ends. This CDR3 contains 12 residues.

The chain is built from TRBV5-6 and TRBJ2-2; no firm D call. There are 11 residues in the CDR3. Germline CDR1 and CDR2: SGHDT and YYEEEE. V was cut by 5 bases and J by 7 bases, with 6 bases left in between. CDR3: CASRGIGELFF. CDR3 sequence (DNA): TGTGCCAGCAGAGGGATCGGGGAGCTGTTTTTT. Combining the CDR3 with reference TRBV5-6 and TRBJ2-2 gives the whole variable domain DAGVTQSPTHLIKTRGQQVTLRCSPKSGHDTVSWYQQALGQGPQFIFQYYEEEERQRGNFPDRFSGHQFPNYSSELNVNALLLGDSALYLCASRGIGELFFGEGSRLTVL.

V usage is TRBV2 and J usage is TRBJ2-7; the D is unclear. This CDR3 comprises 12 residues. Germline lookup yields CDR1 SNHLY and CDR2 FYNNEI. Trimming left V 4 bases short and J 4 bases short, with 8 bases between. CDR3 in DNA: TGTGCCAGCAGTGTGAATGATTACGAGCAGTACTTC. Its translation is CASSVNDYEQYF.

Written as DNA, the CDR3 is TGTGCCAGCAGTGAAAGGTTAGCGGGAAAGAGCTCCTACAATGAGCAGTTCTTC. As protein: CASSERLAGKSSYNEQFF. This rearrangement joins TRBV2 to TRBJ2-1, with 8 bases fitting TRBD2. This CDR3 has 18 residues. V trimming: 2 bases; J trimming: 0 bases; junction bases outside the gene matches: 9. CDR1 is SNHLY, CDR2 FYNNEI, per germline.

V and J are TRBV11-2 and TRBJ1-3; D gene ambiguous. Deletions cut 3 bases from V and 4 bases from J, with 10 bases between. CDR1 is SGHAT, CDR2 FQNNGV, per germline. The CDR3 totals 14 residues. The CDR3 reads CASSFGENGNTIYF. CDR3 coding DNA: TGTGCCAGCAGCTTCGGGGAAAACGGAAACACCATATATTTT.

This clone was seen a single time. The V call is TRBV7-9, the J call TRBJ2-2; D ambiguous. Deletions cut 3 bases from V and 3 bases from J, with 8 bases between. From germline, CDR1 is SEHNR and CDR2 FQNEAQ (reference sequence). The length of the CDR3 is 14 residues. CDR3 amino acids: CASSFYPDTGELFF. CDR3 nucleotides: TGTGCCAGCAGCTTTTACCCAGACACCGGGGAGCTGTTTTTT.

CDR3: CASSLASQPQHF. For the CDR3, the DNA is TGTGCCAGCAGCTTAGCCAGTCAGCCCCAGCATTTT. The V call is TRBV7-9, the J call TRBJ1-5; D is undetermined. Between the trimmed V and J ends, which lost 0 bases and 6 bases, there was a span of 3 bases. This CDR3 spans 12 amino acids. Germline V CDR1 and CDR2: SEHNR, FQNEAQ (reference sequence).

The rearrangement joins TRBV4-2 to TRBJ1-5; perhaps TRBD1 as D (6 bases). From germline, CDR1 is LGHNA and CDR2 YNFKEQ. The CDR3 runs to 15 residues. With 4 bases removed from V and 4 bases from J, the gap between germline ends came to 14 bases. The CDR3 DNA follows: TGTGCCAGCAGCCCCGGCAGGGGCCAGAATCAGCCCCAGCATTTT. Its protein is CASSPGRGQNQPQHF.

This chain links TRBV5-8 with TRBJ2-3, with D perhaps TRBD1 (6 bases). This CDR3 is built from 16 residues. Per the germline V gene, CDR1 is SGHTS and CDR2 is YDEGEE. Trimming left V 3 bases short and J 0 bases short, with 14 bases between. CDR3 amino acids: CASSSWDISSTDTQYF. The CDR3, as DNA: TGTGCCAGCAGCTCATGGGACATTTCTAGCACAGATACGCAGTATTTT. The whole variable domain, remainder taken from reference TRBV5-8 and TRBJ2-3, is EAGVTQSPTHLIKTRGQQATLRCSPISGHTSVYWYQQALGLGLQFLLWYDEGEERNRGNFPPRFSGRQFPNYSSELNVNALELEDSALYLCASSSWDISSTDTQYFGPGTRLTVL.

The chain links TRBV9 to TRBJ2-7; D remains ambiguous. This CDR3 region has 12 residues. V lost 3 bases to trimming and J lost 10 bases, with 14 bases between them. Germline-derived CDR1 and CDR2 are SGDLS and YYNGEE. The CDR3 protein is CASSGDGRRQYF. The CDR3 region has the DNA TGTGCCAGCAGCGGTGACGGACGAAGACAGTACTTC.

The rearrangement links TRBV5-6 to TRBJ1-5; no definite D call. V lost 4 bases to trimming and J lost 9 bases, with 8 bases between them. This CDR3 contains 11 residues. Per the germline V gene, CDR1 is SGHDT and CDR2 is YYEEEE. In DNA form, the CDR3 reads TGTGCCAGCAGCGCGGGTGGGCCCCAGCATTTT. Translating it yields CASSAGGPQHF.

The CDR3: CASSPAGQLYEQYF. CDR3 DNA sequence: TGTGCCAGCAGCCCCGCAGGACAACTCTACGAGCAGTACTTC. V and J are TRBV7-9 and TRBJ2-5; D might be TRBD1 (5 bases). The DNA end favors TRBJ2-7, so the J call may be wrong. The germline V gene has CDR1 SEHNR and CDR2 FQNEAQ (reference sequence). The CDR3 contains 14 residues.

The chain employs TRBV7-9 and TRBJ1-1, with D perhaps matching TRBD1 (6 bases). Trimming shortened V by 4 bases and J by 8 bases, and 11 bases separated the two germline ends. Germline CDR1 reads SEHNR; CDR2 reads FQNEAQ (reference sequence). The length of the CDR3 is 12 residues. CDR3 in amino acids: CASSYTGQEAFF. The CDR3, as DNA: TGTGCCAGCAGCTATACGGGACAAGAAGCTTTCTTT.

The rearrangement links TRBV28 to TRBJ1-5; perhaps TRBD1 as D (5 bases). CDR1 and CDR2 (germline): MDHEN, SYDVKM. V was cut by 5 bases and J by 2 bases, with 13 bases left in between. The CDR3 runs 15 residues. As DNA, the CDR3 is TGTGCCAGCAGTGCGGTGGGGGGTGGCAATCAGCCCCAGCATTTT. This encodes CASSAVGGGNQPQHF.

CDR3 amino acids: CASSRQPGLADYEQYF. DNA of the CDR3: TGCGCCAGCAGCCGACAACCGGGACTAGCGGACTACGAGCAGTACTTC. The chain carries TRBV4-1 and TRBJ2-7, with 11 bases lining up with TRBD2. The V gene's germline CDR1 is MGHRA and CDR2 YSYEKL. V was pared by 4 bases and J by 3 bases, with 8 bases of the junction left unmatched. The CDR3 loop spans 16 amino acids.

This clone was recorded only once. This chain connects TRBV11-2 to TRBJ1-4; D call uncertain. The CDR3 covers 15 residues. Germline V gives CDR1 SGHAT, CDR2 FQNNGV. Deletions cut 4 bases from V and 7 bases from J, with 16 bases between. The CDR3 DNA follows: TGTGCCAGCAGCTCCGGGTGGTCGCGTCGTGAAAAACTGTTTTTT. It encodes CASSSGWSRREKLFF. The full variable domain, rest sourced from reference TRBV11-2 and TRBJ1-4, is EAGVAQSPRYKIIEKRQSVAFWCNPISGHATLYWYQQILGQGPKLLIQFQNNGVVDDSQLPKDRFSAERLKGVDSTLKIQPAKLEDSAVYLCASSSGWSRREKLFFGSGTQLSVL.

The chain has TRBV19 and TRBJ1-1; a possible D gene is TRBD1 (5 bases). Trimming took off 3 bases at V and 3 bases at J, with 26 bases between the two ends. CDR3 length: 19 amino acids. The germline gives CDR1 LNHDA, CDR2 SQIVND (reference sequence). The CDR3 loop reads CASSIPGRSRGTSDTEAFF. CDR3 nucleotides: TGTGCCAGTAGTATCCCCGGCCGAAGCCGGGGCACGAGCGACACTGAAGCTTTCTTT.